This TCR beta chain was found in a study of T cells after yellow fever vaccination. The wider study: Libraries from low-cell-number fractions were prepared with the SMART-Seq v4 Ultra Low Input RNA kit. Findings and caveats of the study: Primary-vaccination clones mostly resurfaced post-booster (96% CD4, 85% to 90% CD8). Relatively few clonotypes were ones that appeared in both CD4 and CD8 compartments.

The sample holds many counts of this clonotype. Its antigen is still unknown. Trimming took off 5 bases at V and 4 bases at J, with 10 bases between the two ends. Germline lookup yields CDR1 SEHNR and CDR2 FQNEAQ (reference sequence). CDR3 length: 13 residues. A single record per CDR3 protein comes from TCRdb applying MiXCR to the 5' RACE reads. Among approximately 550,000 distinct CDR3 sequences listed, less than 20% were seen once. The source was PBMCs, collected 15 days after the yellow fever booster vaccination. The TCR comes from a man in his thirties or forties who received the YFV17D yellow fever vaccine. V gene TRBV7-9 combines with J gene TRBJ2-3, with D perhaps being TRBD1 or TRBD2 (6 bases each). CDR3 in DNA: TGTGCCAGCAGCCCCCGGGGGCCAGATACGCAGTATTTT. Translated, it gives CASSPRGPDTQYF.